What follows are 3 T cell receptor beta chains derived from one specimen sequenced in a study of T-cell reconstitution after alpha-beta-depleted transplantation in children. Preparation of the TCRbeta library involved a method that used unique molecular identifiers. Using its own MiXCR run on the PCR reads, TCRdb lists one record per CDR3 protein. This table has about 580,000 distinct CDR3 sequences, around 23% appearing once. Sequences were derived from PBMCs, mostly from graft donor cells, sampled 360 days after TCRalphabeta/CD19-depleted stem cell transplant. All receptors derive from a boy under two years old who had a stem cell transplant for acute myeloid leukemia, so the T cells may come from the graft donor.

The V and J genes are TRBV25-1 and TRBJ2-2, with 10 bases matching TRBD2. The V gene end was trimmed by 6 bases and the J gene end by 6 bases; junction bases not matched to a gene: 7. CDR3 length: 15 residues. Germline V gives CDR1 MGHDK, CDR2 SYGVNS. CDR3 nucleotide sequence: TGTGCCAGCAGGGAAGCGGGGGGGCCACCCGGGGAGCTGTTTTTT. Its protein is CASREAGGPPGELFF. The entire variable domain, with the rest obtained from reference TRBV25-1 and TRBJ2-2, is as follows: EADIYQTPRYLVIGTGKKITLECSQTMGHDKMYWYQQDPGMELHLIHYSYGVNSTEKGDLSSESTVSRIRTEHFPLTLESARPSHTSQYLCASREAGGPPGELFFGEGSRLTVL.

This clonotype came up a few times. This likely comes from a read error, as the CDR3 has no conserved phenylalanine or tryptophan at its end. The DNA is omitted, as the CDR3 cannot be located on it reliably, and the CDR3 follows TCRdb's listing. The V gene is TRBV20-1, the J gene TRBJ2-3; the D segment call TRBD1 is taken from the table without a DNA check. The CDR3 has 11 residues if both end residues are counted. CDR1 and CDR2 from the germline V gene are DFQATT and SNEGSKA (reference sequence). The CDR3 region is CSARGDRPRSM.

This clonotype was found many times. V gene TRBV20-1 combines with J gene TRBJ2-7; 10 bases are a match to TRBD2. CDR3 length equals 14 residues. CDR1 is DFQATT and CDR2 is SNEGSKA in the germline V gene (reference sequence). CDR3 protein: CSPSLAGGSFEQYV. DNA for the CDR3: TGCAGCCCCTCCTTAGCGGGGGGTAGTTTCGAGCAGTACGTC.